A selection of T cell receptor beta chains follows, all from one sample in a study of T-cell reconstitution after alpha-beta-depleted transplantation in children. TCRdb passed the PCR reads through MiXCR, listing each CDR3 protein once. Of fewer than 450,000 distinct CDR3 sequences listed, roughly 16% are singletons. This specimen consisted of PBMCs, mostly from graft donor cells, obtained 360 days after TCRalphabeta/CD19-depleted stem cell transplant. The receptors come from a male patient aged 2-15 years who had a stem cell transplant for acute lymphoblastic leukemia, so the T cells may come from the graft donor. Both conserved end residues are trimmed from each CDR3. Each record gives: V gene, CDR3 length, J gene, CDR3 protein.

TRBV12-3/TRBV12-4,16,TRBJ2-5,ASSLARGRRLLQETQY
TRBV7-2,10,TRBJ2-4,ASSLSSGIAY
TRBV28,13,TRBJ2-3,ASSSGLADSDTQY
TRBV4-3,14,TRBJ1-1,ASSQDYGEGWTEAF
TRBV3-1,14,TRBJ2-1,ASSPLAGGPGDEQF
TRBV12-3/TRBV12-4,15,TRBJ2-7,ASSLRLALKSSYEQY
TRBV28,10,TRBJ1-4,SRQGVWEKLF
TRBV5-1,14,TRBJ1-3,ASRRAAGGQGNTIY
TRBV3-1,13,TRBJ2-3,ASSQDCIGRATQY
TRBV12-3/TRBV12-4,11,TRBJ2-7,ASSFGAGPEQY
TRBV25-1,14,TRBJ2-3,ASSEGRRSGTDTQY
TRBV5-1,14,TRBJ1-3,ASSLMGNRVTDTIY
TRBV5-1,14,TRBJ2-1,ASSPTLLAGANEQF
TRBV12-3/TRBV12-4,11,TRBJ2-7,ASSPGLVHLLY
TRBV5-5,11,TRBJ2-7,ASSFNGAYEQY
TRBV27,16,TRBJ2-1,ASSLWLPGGLADNEQF
TRBV29-1,12,TRBJ1-1,SVGRVIVNTEAF
TRBV2,12,TRBJ1-1,ASSTRGGHTEAF
TRBV5-1,13,TRBJ2-1,ASSQLAGGSNEQF
TRBV28,14,TRBJ2-7,ATEDLYRQAGYEQY
TRBV6-5,13,TRBJ2-7,ASSLLAGGAREQY
TRBV20-1,12,TRBJ2-7,SARDLGIPYEQY
TRBV6-5,15,TRBJ1-6,ASSTRQGRPYNSPLH